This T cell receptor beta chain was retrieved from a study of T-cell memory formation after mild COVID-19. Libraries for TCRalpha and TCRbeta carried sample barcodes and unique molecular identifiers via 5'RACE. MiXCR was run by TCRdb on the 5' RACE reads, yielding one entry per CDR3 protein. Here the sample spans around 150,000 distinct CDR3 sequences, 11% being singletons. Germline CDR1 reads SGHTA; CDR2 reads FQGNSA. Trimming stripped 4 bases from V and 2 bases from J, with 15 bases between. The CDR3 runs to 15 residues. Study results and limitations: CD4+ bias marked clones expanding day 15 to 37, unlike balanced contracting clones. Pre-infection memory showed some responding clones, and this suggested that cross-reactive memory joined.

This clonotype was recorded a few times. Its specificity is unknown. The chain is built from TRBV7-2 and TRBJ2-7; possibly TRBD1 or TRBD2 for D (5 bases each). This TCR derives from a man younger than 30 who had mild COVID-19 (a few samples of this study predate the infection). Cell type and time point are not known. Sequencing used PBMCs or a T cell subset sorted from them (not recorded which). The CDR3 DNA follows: TGTGCCAGCAGCTCGGGACCTGGTGGGGCCTACGAGCAGTACTTC. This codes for CASSSGPGGAYEQYF.